This T cell receptor beta chain emerged from a study of T cells in Graves' hyperthyroidism and ophthalmopathy. This clonotype has ten or more counts. The V end lost 5 bases, the J end lost 5 bases, and 16 bases lay between the germline ends. The CDR3 has 15 residues. Germline values: CDR1 SGHVS, CDR2 FQNEAQ. Researchers took RNA transcripts and amplified the TCR beta CDR3 regions from them. The primer set for the first-round RT-PCR of the TCR CDR3 was HTBI. TCRdb itself ran the multiplex PCR reads through MiXCR, one entry per CDR3 protein. The table has more than 450,000 distinct CDR3 sequences, less than 20% seen once.

This clonotype originated in a man in his forties or fifties with Graves' ophthalmopathy. The rearrangement joins TRBV7-8 to TRBJ1-5; no firm D call. The sequencing sample was made of blood. DNA of the CDR3: TGTGCCAGCAGCGCCTTCTCACGCGCGGATCAGCCCCAGCATTTT. The encoded protein is CASSAFSRADQPQHF.